Listed here is a single T cell receptor beta chain. The sample is drawn from a study of blood T cell repertoires in COVID-19. Study overall: Samples representing acute and convalescent COVID-19 were sourced from the United States, Italy and Spain.

Original handling: The assay estimated nucleated cells by amplifying reference gene primers. The assay was immunoSEQ multiplex PCR, and TCRdb's table has in-frame clones only and misses some. Clone size and the V and J calls come from that table; the DNA yielded D and trimming. This table has approximately 270,000 clones, 70% to 90% appearing once. The source material was peripheral blood. The sequence came from a human donor with COVID-19, enrolled during active disease. The donor label of this sample is uncertain.

The CDR3 is CASSGTSGYNEQFF. For the CDR3, the DNA is TGTGCCAGTAGCGGGACTAGCGGGTACAATGAGCAGTTCTTC. The chain couples TRBV19 to TRBJ2-1, with 12 bases aligning to TRBD2. The V segment lost 6 bases and the J segment 4 bases; nucleotides outside the gene matches: 1. The CDR3 totals 14 residues. Germline CDR1 reads LNHDA; CDR2 reads SQIVND (reference sequence).